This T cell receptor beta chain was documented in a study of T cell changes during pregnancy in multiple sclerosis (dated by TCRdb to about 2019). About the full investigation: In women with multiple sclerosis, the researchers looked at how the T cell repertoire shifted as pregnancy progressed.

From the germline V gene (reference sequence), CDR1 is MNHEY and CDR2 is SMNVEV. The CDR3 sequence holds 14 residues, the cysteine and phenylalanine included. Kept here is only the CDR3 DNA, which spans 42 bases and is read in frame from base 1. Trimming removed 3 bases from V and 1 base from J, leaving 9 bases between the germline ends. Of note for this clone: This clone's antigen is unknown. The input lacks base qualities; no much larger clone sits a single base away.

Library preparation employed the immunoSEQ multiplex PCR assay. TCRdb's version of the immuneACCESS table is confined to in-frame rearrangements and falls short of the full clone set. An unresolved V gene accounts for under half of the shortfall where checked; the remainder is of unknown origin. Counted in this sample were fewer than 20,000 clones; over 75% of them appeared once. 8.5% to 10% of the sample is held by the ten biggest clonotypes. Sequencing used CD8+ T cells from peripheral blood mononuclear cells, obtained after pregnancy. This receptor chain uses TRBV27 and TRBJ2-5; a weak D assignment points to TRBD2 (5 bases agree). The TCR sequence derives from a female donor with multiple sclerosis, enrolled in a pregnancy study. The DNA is TGTGCCAGCAGTTTTGCCGCGGGCCAAGAGACCCAGTACTTC. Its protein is CASSFAAGQETQYF.